One and the same sample provided the 26 T cell receptor beta chains below, sequenced in a study of OX40 agonist ivuxolimab in advanced cancers. Method: immunoSEQ multiplex PCR; TCRdb's copy keeps in-frame clones and lacks some. The repertoire holds about 82,000 clones, with approximately 82% as singletons. This material consisted of CD4+ or CD8+ T cells sorted from blood, taken in a trial of the OX40 agonist ivuxolimab. The receptors here all came from an adult with an advanced solid tumor such as melanoma, head and neck, liver or kidney cancer.

The chain couples TRBV10-3 to TRBJ1-5, with unresolved D. This CDR3 is 12 amino acids long. Germline V gene sequence: CDR1 ENHRY, CDR2 SYGVKD. Trimming pared 10 bases from V and 4 bases from J, leaving 11 bases between. This CDR3 reads CATNEENQPQHF. The DNA of the CDR3 is TGTGCCACTAACGAGGAGAATCAGCCCCAGCATTTT.

The chain employs TRBV27 and TRBJ1-1; maybe TRBD1 (5 bases). V lost 1 base to trimming and J lost 7 bases, with 7 bases between them. CDR1 is MNHEY and CDR2 is SMNVEV in the germline V gene (reference sequence). The CDR3 consists of 12 residues. DNA of the CDR3: TGTGCCAGCAGTTTATGGGGCAGTGAAGCTTTCTTT. It is translated as CASSLWGSEAFF.

This rearrangement joins TRBV19 to TRBJ1-4, with 7 bases fitting TRBD1. Germline CDR1 is LNHDA and CDR2 is SQIVND (reference sequence). Trimming took 6 bases from V and 4 from J; bases not matched to a gene: 8. The CDR3 loop spans 15 amino acids. DNA of the CDR3: TGTGCCAGTAGCGACAGGGCGGCGGATAATGAAAAACTGTTTTTT. Its protein product is CASSDRAADNEKLFF.

Here the CDR3 DNA reads TGTGCCAGCAGCTTGGACAGGGAGGCCACTGAAGCTTTCTTT. Residues: CASSLDREATEAFF. This rearrangement joins TRBV11-1 to TRBJ1-1; 8 bases map to TRBD1. This CDR3 region has 14 residues. Unmatched junction bases numbered 4, after V lost 3 bases and J lost 4 bases. The V gene's germline CDR1 is SGHAT and CDR2 FQDESV (reference sequence).

This clone was detected only once. This chain uses TRBV15 with TRBJ2-1, with D possibly being TRBD1 or TRBD2 (5 bases each). The CDR3 sequence is 16 residues long. V shed 5 bases and J shed 3 bases, with 17 bases lying between them. Germline V gene sequence: CDR1 LNHNV, CDR2 YYDKDF (reference sequence). As DNA, the CDR3 is TGTGCCACCAGCGATCCGCGAGGGGTTGGCTACAATGAGCAGTTCTTC. Translation gives CATSDPRGVGYNEQFF.

The chain employs TRBV5-4 and TRBJ1-1; possibly TRBD1 for D (6 bases). The CDR3 consists of 16 residues. Trimming pared 0 bases from V and 0 bases from J, leaving 12 bases between. Germline-derived CDR1 and CDR2 are SGHNT and YYREEE (reference sequence). The CDR3 DNA reads as TGTGCCAGCAGCTTGGCCGGGGGGCTGGTGAACACTGAAGCTTTCTTT. Translation: CASSLAGGLVNTEAFF.

J is TRBJ1-5 and V is TRBV7-2; D unclear. CDR1 SGHTA and CDR2 FQGNSA come from the germline V gene. CDR3 length equals 13 residues. V was pared by 1 base and J by 7 bases, with 8 bases between. CDR3 in DNA: TGTGCCAGCAGCTTAGGGGAGAGGCAGCCCCAGCATTTT. Protein: CASSLGERQPQHF.

The gene calls are TRBV25-1 and TRBJ2-5, with 12 bases that match TRBD2. This CDR3 is 16 amino acids long. Germline lookup yields CDR1 MGHDK and CDR2 SYGVNS. The trim removed 0 bases at V and 5 bases at J, leaving 4 bases unmatched. The CDR3 here is CASSEYLAGGRETQYF. The CDR3 DNA follows: TGTGCCAGCAGTGAATACCTAGCGGGGGGGCGCGAGACCCAGTACTTC.

The J gene is TRBJ2-7, the V gene TRBV7-3; TRBD1 aligns across 7 bases. This CDR3 region has 15 residues. Germline lookup yields CDR1 SGHTA and CDR2 FQGTGA. V was clipped by 5 bases and J by 1 base; unmatched bases: 8. As DNA, the CDR3 is TGTGCCAGCAGCCCGCGGACAGGAACTTCCTACGAGCAGTACTTC. Translated, it gives CASSPRTGTSYEQYF.

In its sample, this clone was seen a few times. The V call is TRBV6-5, the J call TRBJ2-3; 10 positions match TRBD2. The V and J ends lost 4 bases and 2 bases, in that order; junction bases with no gene match: 6. There are 16 residues in the CDR3. Per germline, CDR1 MNHEY and CDR2 SVGAGI. The CDR3 sequence is CASSFSGGAYTDTQYF. Here the CDR3 DNA reads TGTGCCAGCAGTTTCAGCGGGGGGGCTTACACAGATACGCAGTATTTT.

The V call is TRBV7-3, the J call TRBJ2-1; tentative D call: TRBD2 (6 bases). The CDR3 length is 13 residues. The V end lost 5 bases, the J end lost 6 bases, and 11 bases lay between the germline ends. The germline CDR1 and CDR2 sequences are SGHTA and FQGTGA. This chain's CDR3 is CASSRGTPNEQFF. CDR3 sequence (DNA): TGTGCCAGCAGCCGAGGGACTCCCAATGAGCAGTTCTTC.

This clone was detected once. This chain joins TRBV5-1 and TRBJ2-7; D gene ambiguous. This CDR3 contains 15 residues. Germline CDR1 and CDR2: SGHRS and YFSETQ. V lost 1 base and J lost 5, with 16 bases in between. As DNA, the CDR3 is TGCGCCAGCAGCTTGCCTGGCGGCCCTGGGGACGAGCAGTACTTC. Its translation: CASSLPGGPGDEQYF.

The genes are TRBV6-6 and TRBJ1-4, with D maybe TRBD1 (5 bases). CDR1 and CDR2 from the germline V gene are MNHNY and SVGAGI (reference sequence). The CDR3 covers 15 residues. The V and J ends lost 6 bases and 3 bases respectively, with 14 bases between them. The CDR3 region has the DNA TGTGCCAGCAGCCGTATCTGGGGGGCTAATGAAAAACTGTTTTTT. Amino acid sequence: CASSRIWGANEKLFF.

This clone was observed once. V gene TRBV9 combines with J gene TRBJ1-6; 7 nucleotides agree with TRBD1. This CDR3 is built from 14 residues. The germline V gene has CDR1 SGDLS and CDR2 YYNGEE. The V segment lost 6 bases and the J segment 4 bases; nucleotides outside the gene matches: 4. CDR3 protein: CASTSGQYNSPLHF. CDR3 in DNA: TGTGCCAGCACCTCGGGACAGTATAATTCACCCCTCCACTTT. Combining the CDR3 with reference TRBV9 and TRBJ1-6 gives the whole variable domain DSGVTQTPKHLITATGQRVTLRCSPRSGDLSVYWYQQSLDQGLQFLIQYYNGEERAKGNILERFSAQQFPDLHSELNLSSLELGDSALYFCASTSGQYNSPLHFGNGTRLTVT.

The V and J genes are TRBV19 and TRBJ2-2, with D tentatively TRBD1 (6 bases). The CDR3 length is 18 residues. The germline V gene has CDR1 LNHDA and CDR2 SQIVND (reference sequence). V lost 6 bases and J lost 3, with 23 bases in between. The CDR3: CASSLYSRTALDTGELFF. The CDR3 nucleotides read TGTGCCAGTAGCCTATACTCTCGGACAGCCCTGGACACCGGGGAGCTGTTTTTT.

The J gene is TRBJ1-2, the V gene TRBV4-1, with a possible D match to TRBD1 (5 bases). With 1 base removed from V and 3 bases from J, the gap between germline ends came to 9 bases. CDR1 and CDR2 (germline): MGHRA, YSYEKL. The CDR3 covers 14 residues. The CDR3 sequence is CASSQVGVDYGYTF. The DNA of the CDR3 is TGCGCCAGCAGCCAAGTGGGGGTGGACTATGGCTACACCTTC.

The chain carries TRBV7-2 and TRBJ2-2; perhaps TRBD1 as D (5 bases). V lost 6 bases to trimming and J lost 1 base, with 12 bases between them. CDR1 is SGHTA and CDR2 is FQGNSA in the germline V gene. The CDR3 has 15 amino acids. CDR3 amino acids: CASRPLQGNTGELFF. The CDR3 coding sequence is TGTGCCAGCAGGCCACTTCAGGGGAACACCGGGGAGCTGTTTTTT.

This clone came up a few times. The chain carries TRBV19 and TRBJ2-6; D uncertain. The V end was cut by 8 bases, the J end by 0 bases, with 11 bases between. Germline lookup yields CDR1 LNHDA and CDR2 SQIVND (reference sequence). The CDR3 contains 15 residues. This CDR3 is CASSTESSGANVLTF. The CDR3 nucleotides read TGTGCCAGTTCTACAGAGAGCTCTGGGGCCAACGTCCTGACTTTC.

The genes are TRBV4-3 and TRBJ2-5; 7 positions match TRBD2. The germline gives CDR1 LGHNA, CDR2 YSLEER. The V segment lost 0 bases and the J segment 0 bases; nucleotides outside the gene matches: 4. The CDR3 loop spans 16 amino acids. CDR3 DNA sequence: TGCGCCAGCAGCCAAGATCCGGGACTACACCAAGAGACCCAGTACTTC. It specifies CASSQDPGLHQETQYF.

The V and J genes are TRBV10-3 and TRBJ1-2, with D tentatively TRBD1 (6 bases). V lost 7 bases and J 4 bases, leaving 22 bases between the germline ends. In germline, CDR1 is ENHRY, CDR2 SYGVKD. This CDR3 spans 16 amino acids. CDR3 loop: CAIKPIGGARSYGYTF. The CDR3 region has the DNA TGTGCCATCAAACCTATAGGGGGGGCGCGGAGCTATGGCTACACCTTC.

The chain has TRBV5-1 and TRBJ2-1; perhaps D is TRBD1 or TRBD2 (6 bases each). The length of the CDR3 is 15 residues. V was cut by 0 bases and J by 7 bases, with 14 bases left in between. Looked up from germline, CDR1 is SGHRS and CDR2 is YFSETQ. This CDR3 is CASSLVPGAGNEQFF. CDR3 DNA: TGCGCCAGCAGCTTGGTTCCAGGGGCGGGAAATGAGCAGTTCTTC.

The chain couples TRBV2 to TRBJ1-1; D not resolved. The CDR3 loop spans 13 amino acids. From germline, CDR1 is SNHLY and CDR2 FYNNEI. V was cut by 7 bases and J by 0 bases, with 9 bases left in between. CDR3 bases: TGTGCCAGCATGCGAGCAATGAACACTGAAGCTTTCTTT. Encoded protein: CASMRAMNTEAFF. Full variable domain (remainder filled in from reference TRBV2 and TRBJ1-1): EPEVTQTPSHQVTQMGQEVILRCVPISNHLYFYWYRQILGQKVEFLVSFYNNEISEKSEIFDDQFSVERPDGSNFTLKIRSTKLEDSAMYFCASMRAMNTEAFFGQGTRLTVV.

The J gene is TRBJ1-4, the V gene TRBV9, with a possible D match to TRBD1 (6 bases). Between the trimmed V and J ends, which lost 3 bases and 5 bases, there was a span of 11 bases. Germline CDR1 SGDLS, CDR2 YYNGEE. This CDR3 is 14 amino acids long. The CDR3 here is CASSGGGLNEKLFF. For the CDR3, the DNA is TGTGCCAGCAGCGGAGGGGGACTGAATGAAAAACTGTTTTTT.

CDR3 residues: CAISGTGVSQETQYF. CDR3 DNA sequence: TGTGCCATCAGCGGGACAGGGGTCTCTCAAGAGACCCAGTACTTC. The rearrangement links TRBV10-3 to TRBJ2-5; 10 nucleotides match TRBD1. The CDR3 is 15 amino acids. V gave up 6 bases and J gave up 2 bases; unmatched junction bases: 6. Germline V gene data show CDR1 as ENHRY and CDR2 as SYGVKD.

The V gene is TRBV7-3, the J gene TRBJ2-1; possibly TRBD2 for D (5 bases). Trimming removed 2 bases at V and 6 bases at J, with 8 bases between. The CDR3 has 13 residues. Per germline, CDR1 SGHTA and CDR2 FQGTGA. The CDR3 DNA reads TGTGCCAGCAGCTTATCAGAGGGCAATGAGCAGTTCTTC. Translation: CASSLSEGNEQFF.

This clone was seen more than once but under ten times. The V gene is TRBV2, the J gene TRBJ1-1, with D possibly being TRBD1 (6 bases). CDR3 length equals 14 residues. Trimming stripped 6 bases from V and 0 bases from J, with 11 bases between. CDR1 and CDR2 from the germline V gene are SNHLY and FYNNEI. Here the CDR3 reads CASRGDRLNTEAFF. In DNA form, the CDR3 reads TGTGCCAGCAGGGGAGACAGGTTGAACACTGAAGCTTTCTTT.